The sequence of this T cell receptor (beta chain) was determined in a study of T cell responses to AZD1222 COVID-19 vaccine. Study-wide results and limits: The donor group comprised mostly white British people and more females; the analysis possibly underestimated clonal diversity. Vaccination with two AZD1222 doses was followed by a rise in Spike-specific TCR breadth and depth. It was only a handful of AZD1222 recipients who were seropositive at baseline.

In the case of this clone: Antigen unknown.

Germline values: CDR1 SGHTA, CDR2 FQGNSA. There are 16 residues in the CDR3. V trimming: 1 base; J trimming: 5 bases; junction bases outside the gene matches: 5. Sequencing was performed with immunoSEQ multiplex PCR; in TCRdb, only in-frame clones are kept and a portion is missing. The sample consists of more than 100,000 clones, about 88% of them appearing once. The sequence was obtained from an adult in good health. Material: peripheral blood, obtained on day 0 of AZD1222 vaccination. V gene TRBV7-2 combines with J gene TRBJ2-7, with TRBD2 identical over 13 bases. Written as DNA, the CDR3 is TGTGCCAGCAGCTTAGTGACTAGCGGGAGGATACACGAGCAGTACTTC. It encodes CASSLVTSGRIHEQYF.